This section outlines one T cell receptor beta chain sequence together with its context. This sample stems from a study of shared clonotypes between healthy human individuals. Germline CDR1 SQVTM, CDR2 ANQGSEA. This CDR3 is 12 amino acids long. The repertoire was sequenced with immunoSEQ multiplex PCR; TCRdb's copy has only in-frame clones and lacks some. Among over 850,000 clones listed, 78% were seen once. The material sequenced was memory CD4+ T cells from PBMCs. Subset defined: CD45RA-negative fraction. The chain has TRBV29-1 and TRBJ2-5, with D tentatively TRBD1 (6 bases). The end of the DNA fits TRBJ2-7 better, so the J call may be wrong. The TCR sequence derives from a man aged 18-30 years in good health. Some clones in this sample may be carry-over from other donors' samples. DNA of the CDR3: TGCAGCGTCGCCGGACAGACCTACGAGCAGTACTTC. Amino acid sequence: CSVAGQTYEQYF.